This entry describes one T cell receptor beta chain. Its cognate antigen is unknown. TCRdb keeps only in-frame clones here, not all; method: immunoSEQ multiplex PCR. The sample lists 8,000 to 13,000 clones; around 78% were seen once. This sample is part of a study of follicular helper T cells after annual influenza vaccination. Study results and caveats: Undersampling of larger non-cTfh compartments could not be excluded.

The time point denotes: 2015-2016 season, 7 days after influenza vaccination. The CDR3 spans 16 residues. Germline lookup yields CDR1 MNHNY and CDR2 SVGAGI (reference sequence). After removal of 5 bases from V and 0 bases from J, the junction contained 2 bases not matched to a gene. This receptor was taken from an adult who received the influenza vaccine. The chain joins TRBV6-6 to TRBJ2-7, with TRBD2 identical over 15 bases. The sample consisted of CXCR5- memory CD4+ T cells sorted from blood, taken 7 days after influenza vaccination. The CDR3 DNA reads as TGTGCCAGCAGTGGGACTAGCGGGGGGAACTCCTACGAGCAGTACTTC. As protein: CASSGTSGGNSYEQYF.